This T cell receptor (beta chain) was sequenced for a study of shared clonotypes between healthy human individuals. About the study: There were three CD4 naive, three CD4 memory, two CD8 naive and one CD8 memory plates per donor.

Broader study findings: Genetic and exposure-history diversity was limited by the few donors.

Genomic DNA of each subset was evenly split across several immunoSEQ plates. For sorted subsets, 200 ng DNA per replicate equaled around 28,000 T cell genomes. Produced via immunoSEQ multiplex PCR; TCRdb's table is partial and in-frame only. Found here are about 590,000 clones, roughly 96% of them singletons; the top ten hold roughly 0.1%. V gave up 2 bases and J gave up 5 bases, with 6 bases separating them. Germline lookup yields CDR1 WNHNN and CDR2 SYGVQD (reference sequence). CDR3 size: 12 residues. This clone was seen a single time. Its target is not known. CD45RO-negative, CCR7-selected cells formed the naive CD8 fraction, which excluded terminally differentiated effector memory CD45RA+ cells.

Specimen: naive CD8+ T cells sorted from blood. The J gene is TRBJ2-5, the V gene TRBV10-1; D is ambiguous. This receptor was taken from a woman aged 25 to 45 in good health. The CDR3 DNA reads as TGCGCCAGCAGTGAGCCCCGCGAGACCCAGTACTTC. Amino acid sequence: CASSEPRETQYF.